This T cell receptor (beta chain) is drawn from a study of T cells expressing NK-cell markers (dated by TCRdb to 2018 to 2021). Turning to the overall study: In sorted CD3+CD56+NKG2C+, CD3+CD56+NKG2C- and CD3+CD56-NKG2C+ T-cell subsets from about 8 donors, TCR beta-chain repertoires were profiled. Of the eight sequenced donors, seven were found to be HCMV-seropositive and one was found to be HCMV-seronegative. All eight donors whose samples were sequenced were randomly selected healthy volunteers, three of them men and five women. Illumina HiSeq 2000/2500, MiSeq or NextSeq was used to sequence libraries as 2 x 150 bp reads.

To determine HCMV serostatus, a commercial ELISA kit was used to detect HCMV-specific IgG in serum. Ficoll density gradient centrifugation was used to isolate peripheral blood mononuclear cells from blood. With respect to this clonotype: It has no known antigen specificity.

Overall results and qualifications from the work: In several donors, the dominant CD3+CD56+NKG2C+ clonotypes ranked among the top 10 CD8+ clonotypes, making up roughly 1.0-7.0% of CD8+ T cells. Those dominant clonotypes were again the most abundant among CD3+CD56-NKG2C+ cells in a handful of donors, at about 25-60.1%. Whether the expanded NKG2C-expressing T cell clones were specific for HCMV antigens was left unclear.

The CDR3 goes from the cysteine to the phenylalanine over 14 residues. No coding sequence is recorded. The germline V gene (reference sequence) specifies DFQATT as CDR1 and SNEGSKA as CDR2. Sequencing relied on an Illumina HiSeq 2000. The TCR beta cDNA libraries were made using 5'RACE template switching, a step that added both a universal primer site and unique molecular identifiers. cDNA synthesis was primed from the TCR beta constant segment, followed by two successive PCR amplification steps. Processing in the source paper ran as follows. MIGEC handled demultiplexing of the reads and grouping by UMI, while MiTCR was used to assemble and quantify clonotypes. To exclude erroneous sequences, any TCR cDNA sequence not supported by at least two reads was discarded. Downstream repertoire analysis used the tcR package, and clonotypes were matched across fractions by CDR3 nucleotide sequence plus V segment. Antigen specificity was annotated against VDJdb with VDJmatch, allowing one amino acid substitution in CDR3. Each CDR3 protein sequence appears as one entry after TCRdb reprocessed the reads, and no DNA is included. The V and J calls here are based on TCRdb, not the publication. The sample's table lists a count of about 540,000 distinct CDR3 sequences. The ten most abundant clones make up approximately 3.5% of the sample.

Sequencing was carried out using blood T cells: a sorted CD56 or NKG2C T cell subset, CD4+ or CD8+ T cells, or bulk PBMC T cells (not recorded which). The chain was built from TRBV20-1 and TRBJ2-5; without DNA, the TCRdb call of TRBD1 cannot be checked. The sequence was obtained from a man aged 18 to 30 in good health. Donor details come from another sample of the same person, matched by shared clones. The CDR3 in this case is CSALRGGGGETQYF.